The entry below describes one TCR beta chain. Participant-given clinical history determined each cohort assignment. All recovered Cohort 3 donors got two negative PCRs, got clearance, or saw symptom resolution. These data originate in a study of blood T cell repertoires in COVID-19. Study summary: Italy, Spain and the United States were the sources of the convalescent and acute COVID-19 samples.

The CDR3 is 14 residues long. CDR1 is SGDLS and CDR2 is YYNGEE in the germline V gene. V was pared by 0 bases and J by 0 bases, with 7 bases between. Libraries were prepared by immunoSEQ multiplex PCR; TCRdb keeps only in-frame clonotypes and omits some of them. Here the sample spans fewer than 400,000 clones, roughly 89% being singletons. The chain joins TRBV9 to TRBJ2-7; D is uncertain. This TCR was recovered from a woman aged 18-29 years who had recovered from COVID-19. Sample: PBMCs or T cells enriched from blood (not recorded which). The CDR3 DNA follows: TGTGCCAGCAGCGTAGATCTGAGCTCCTACGAGCAGTACTTC. Translating gives CASSVDLSSYEQYF.